This TCR beta chain is drawn from a study of blood T cell repertoires in COVID-19. Background on the study: Both acute and convalescent COVID-19 samples were obtained from the United States, Italy and Spain. Sources were T cells, B-cell-depleted T cells, or PBMCs; the material itself was cDNA or gDNA.

CDR3 length: 14 amino acids. The V gene's germline CDR1 is SGHNT and CDR2 YENEEA. V gave up 5 bases and J gave up 5 bases, with 13 bases separating them. This clone was recorded only once. As originally analysed: For nucleated cells, counts were estimated from reference gene primer amplification. Using immunoSEQ multiplex PCR, the repertoire was profiled, and TCRdb retains in-frame clones only, with some absent. For V, J and clone size, that table is used; D and trimming come from the DNA. Altogether about 120,000 clones are present, approximately 85% being singletons, with the ten largest covering around 8%.

The chain is built from TRBV11-3 and TRBJ2-1; maybe TRBD2 (6 bases). Sequencing was performed on peripheral blood. This clonotype was sampled from a man aged 65 to 85 with acute or convalescent COVID-19. Here the CDR3 DNA reads TGTGCCAGCAGCCCCTGGGGGGTAGACAATGAGCAGTTCTTC. Its protein is CASSPWGVDNEQFF.